This entry concerns a single T cell receptor (beta chain). Antigen specificity is unknown. This sample was included in a study of cytomegalovirus exposure and HLA in healthy donors. Regarding the study as a whole: Most TCR sequences were rare, but some public TCRs occurred in many donors.

Germline loops: CDR1 SGHRS, CDR2 YFSETQ. This CDR3 spans 14 amino acids. V was clipped by 6 bases and J by 1 base, with 13 bases between them. Primers: 60 Vbeta forward and 13 Jbeta reverse. Measured with immunoSEQ multiplex PCR; TCRdb has only the in-frame clones, and not every one. The sample's table shows about 75,000 clones. The TCR was taken from a man aged 35 to 55 in good health and CMV-seronegative. The chain links TRBV5-1 to TRBJ1-1; D remains ambiguous. The sequenced sample consisted of PBMCs. CDR3 DNA: TGCGCCAGCAACTCCCCCGAAACGAACACTGAAGCTTTCTTT. This translates into CASNSPETNTEAFF.